This TCR beta chain emerged from a study of T cells after yellow fever vaccination. Study-wide results and limits: Only a small proportion of the clonotypes turned up in both the CD4 and the CD8 compartments, likely arising from convergent recombination.

This clonotype was seen a few times. Its specificity is not known. The germline V gene encodes CDR1 KGHSH and CDR2 LQKENI. This CDR3 region has 15 residues. V was clipped by 2 bases and J by 5 bases; unmatched bases: 7. TCRdb redid the calling of the 5' RACE reads with MiXCR, one entry per CDR3 protein. This repertoire shows fewer than 400,000 distinct CDR3 sequences, about 10% found once; its top ten account for roughly 3%. This chain joins TRBV18 and TRBJ1-2, with 8 bases aligning to TRBD1. Sequenced material: CD4+ T cells sorted from PBMCs, taken 45 days after the yellow fever booster vaccination. This TCR came from a young man who received the YFV17D yellow fever vaccine. The CDR3 DNA sequence: TGTGCCAGCTCACCAGCCCCCGGGACAGGATATGGCTACACCTTC. Residues: CASSPAPGTGYGYTF.